The next 26 T cell receptor beta chains were all read from a single sample in a study of CD8+ T cells in alopecia areata. RNA extraction and reverse transcription yielded cDNA as sequencing template. Method: immunoSEQ multiplex PCR; TCRdb's copy keeps in-frame clones and lacks some. This table has approximately 180,000 clones, just under 60% appearing once. The sequenced sample was CD4+ T cells sorted from blood, obtained at week 0. The receptors shown here come from a human donor with alopecia areata.

About this clone itself: The junction differs from germline at one of its ends, possibly a read error. The V gene is TRBV23-1, the J gene TRBJ2-7, with D unclear. TRBV23-1 qualifies as an ORF whose function is uncertain. The CDR3 runs to 11 residues. The CDR3 sequence is CASPQSPKRNF. DNA for the CDR3: TGCGCCAGCCCCCAGTCACCAAAAAGGAACTTC.

This clone was picked up a small number of times. The V and J genes are TRBV30 and TRBJ2-7, with 12 bases aligning to TRBD1. V shed 2 bases, J shed 3 bases, and the junction held 5 bases outside the gene matches. CDR3 length equals 15 residues. CDR1 and CDR2 (germline): GTSNPN, SVGIG (reference sequence). The CDR3 here is CAWSTGDRGLYEQYF. CDR3 coding DNA: TGTGCCTGGAGTACTGGGGACAGGGGGCTCTACGAGCAGTACTTC.

The rearrangement joins TRBV7-8 to TRBJ2-5, with 11 bases identical to TRBD2. Germline values: CDR1 SGHVS, CDR2 FQNEAQ. With 5 bases clipped from V and 1 base from J, the junction kept 12 bases outside the gene matches. The length of the CDR3 is 18 residues. The CDR3 loop is CASSKGLASGGTQETQYF. CDR3 DNA sequence: TGTGCCAGCAGCAAGGGTTTGGCTAGCGGGGGGACCCAAGAGACCCAGTACTTC.

The chain uses TRBV30 and TRBJ1-1; 7 bases are a match to TRBD1. Trimming cost V 8 bases and J 2 bases; bases outside gene matches: 8. Germline CDR1 GTSNPN, CDR2 SVGIG (reference sequence). The length of the CDR3 is 13 residues. DNA of the CDR3: TGTGCCCAAAGGGGACAGCCCAACACTGAAGCTTTCTTT. This gives the protein CAQRGQPNTEAFF.

The genes are TRBV9 and TRBJ1-2; D is unclear. CDR1 is SGDLS, CDR2 YYNGEE, per germline. The CDR3 is made up of 15 amino acids. V was trimmed by 7 bases and J by 1 base, leaving 17 bases between them. CDR3 DNA: TGTGCCAGCGGGAAGTCTAACACCATTAACTATGGCTACACCTTC. Protein: CASGKSNTINYGYTF.

This clone appeared a few times. The V call is TRBV29-1, the J call TRBJ2-7; D gene ambiguous. CDR1 is SQVTM and CDR2 is ANQGSEA in the germline V gene. The CDR3 sequence is 14 residues long. Trimming removed 3 bases from V and 0 bases from J, with 12 bases in between. The CDR3 nucleotides are TGCAGCGTTGACGTGGACGGGTCCTCCTACGAGCAGTACTTC. Translation gives CSVDVDGSSYEQYF.

This clone was recorded a few times. This sequence joins TRBV29-1 and TRBJ2-1; 12 bases match TRBD2. Germline assignment: CDR1 SQVTM and CDR2 ANQGSEA. The CDR3 consists of 14 residues. Unmatched junction bases numbered 7, after V lost 4 bases and J lost 9 bases. The CDR3 here is CSVGPSGGAGEQFF. DNA of the CDR3: TGCAGCGTTGGCCCTAGCGGGGGGGCTGGTGAGCAGTTCTTC.

CDR3 in DNA: TGTGCCAGCAGCCCCCGATCGGACAGGGGGTCCTACAATGAGCAGTTCTTC. It codes for CASSPRSDRGSYNEQFF. This rearrangement joins TRBV9 to TRBJ2-1, with TRBD1 matching over 10 bases. This CDR3 is 17 amino acids long. V shed 4 bases and J 1 base; nucleotides not matched to a gene: 8. The germline V gene has CDR1 SGDLS and CDR2 YYNGEE.

This clone was counted once. The gene calls are TRBV19 and TRBJ1-2, with 9 bases aligning to TRBD1. J gave up 4 bases and V 5 bases, and 8 bases lay outside the gene matches. This CDR3 comprises 15 residues. Per germline, CDR1 LNHDA and CDR2 SQIVND (reference sequence). CDR3 sequence (DNA): TGTGCCAGTAGTGTTATACAGGGGGCCGGCTATGGCTACACCTTC. It encodes CASSVIQGAGYGYTF.

The rearrangement uses TRBV25-1 and TRBJ1-2, with 8 positions matching TRBD1. The CDR3 is made up of 13 amino acids. Per the germline V gene, CDR1 is MGHDK and CDR2 is SYGVNS. The J segment lost 5 bases and the V segment lost 8 bases, leaving 7 bases of the junction unmatched. CDR3 loop: CASSPGQDYGYTF. The CDR3 nucleotides read TGTGCCAGCTCACCGGGACAGGATTATGGCTACACCTTC.

This chain joins TRBV27 and TRBJ1-2; D is possibly TRBD1 (5 bases). CDR3 length: 14 amino acids. The V end was cut by 5 bases, the J end by 9 bases, with 19 bases between. The germline gives CDR1 MNHEY, CDR2 SMNVEV (reference sequence). The CDR3 DNA sequence: TGTGCCAGCAGTCCCGGGACGGACTTCTCACGCTACACCTTC. It translates to CASSPGTDFSRYTF.

This chain joins TRBV5-1 and TRBJ2-1; 11 nucleotides agree with TRBD1. This CDR3 comprises 15 residues. V lost 2 bases to trimming and J lost 8 bases; unmatched junction nucleotides: 6. The V gene's germline CDR1 is SGHRS and CDR2 YFSETQ. The DNA for the CDR3 is TGCGCCAGCAGCTTTGGACAGGGGGCGCGGGATGAGCAGTTCTTC. Protein product: CASSFGQGARDEQFF. Combining the CDR3 with reference TRBV5-1 and TRBJ2-1 gives the whole variable domain KAGVTQTPRYLIKTRGQQVTLSCSPISGHRSVSWYQQTPGQGLQFLFEYFSETQRNKGNFPGRFSGRQFSNSRSEMNVSTLELGDSALYLCASSFGQGARDEQFFGPGTRLTVL.

Notes on this clone: Sequence at one end of the junction differs from germline and may be a read error. This chain connects TRBV7-7 to TRBJ2-2, with D maybe TRBD1 (5 bases). The CDR3 runs 15 residues. Germline V gives CDR1 SSHAT, CDR2 FNYEAQ (reference sequence). The CDR3 loop reads CASSDTTANTGELFF. The CDR3 DNA sequence: TGTGCTAGCAGCGACACGACAGCGAACACCGGGGAGCTGTTTTTT. The whole variable domain, filled in from reference TRBV7-7 and TRBJ2-2, reads GAGVSQSPRYKVTKRGQDVTLRCDPISSHATLYWYQQALGQGPEFLTYFNYEAQPDKSGLPSDRFSAERPEGSISTLTIQRTEQRDSAMYRCASSDTTANTGELFFGEGSRLTVL.

J is TRBJ2-5 and V is TRBV29-1; 7 bases align to TRBD2. The trim removed 0 bases at V and 5 bases at J, leaving 9 bases unmatched. The CDR3 contains 15 residues. The germline V gene has CDR1 SQVTM and CDR2 ANQGSEA. The CDR3 loop is CSVEEPAGRGETQYF. CDR3 in DNA: TGCAGCGTTGAAGAACCAGCGGGGCGGGGGGAGACCCAGTACTTC.

The V call is TRBV4-1, the J call TRBJ2-1; D ambiguous. Trimming left V 0 bases short and J 8 bases short, with 2 bases between. Germline assignment: CDR1 MGHRA and CDR2 YSYEKL. CDR3 size: 11 residues. As DNA, the CDR3 is TGCGCCAGCAGCCAAGACCATGAGCAGTTCTTC. This gives the protein CASSQDHEQFF.

The chain links TRBV30 to TRBJ1-2, with 7 positions matching TRBD1. From germline, CDR1 is GTSNPN and CDR2 SVGIG (reference sequence). V lost 3 bases and J lost 1; bases outside the gene matches: 8. CDR3 length: 15 amino acids. The CDR3 nucleotides read TGTGCCTGGAGGATAGGACAGGTTATTAACTATGGCTACACCTTC. Residues: CAWRIGQVINYGYTF.

The genes are TRBV30 and TRBJ2-2, with 8 bases aligning to TRBD2. Trimming took 2 bases from V and 6 from J; bases not matched to a gene: 5. CDR1 GTSNPN and CDR2 SVGIG come from the germline V gene (reference sequence). CDR3 size: 14 residues. CDR3 region: CAWSSGLASGELFF. The CDR3, as DNA: TGTGCCTGGAGTAGTGGACTAGCTTCCGGGGAGCTGTTTTTT.

The V and J genes are TRBV30 and TRBJ2-3; 7 positions match TRBD1. CDR3 size: 14 residues. The V gene's germline CDR1 is GTSNPN and CDR2 SVGIG (reference sequence). V lost 7 bases and J lost 4; bases outside the gene matches: 11. The CDR3, as DNA: TGTGCCTCCTCGGACAGGCATCTGGCAGATACGCAGTATTTT. The encoded protein is CASSDRHLADTQYF.

The chain has TRBV15 and TRBJ2-5; D remains ambiguous. The germline V gene has CDR1 LNHNV and CDR2 YYDKDF (reference sequence). The CDR3 runs 10 residues. Trimming pared 8 bases from V and 5 bases from J, leaving 6 bases between. The CDR3 nucleotides are TGTGCCACCGGTACCGAGACCCAGTACTTC. It codes for CATGTETQYF. The complete variable domain, with remaining parts taken from reference TRBV15 and TRBJ2-5, reads DAMVIQNPRYQVTQFGKPVTLSCSQTLNHNVMYWYQQKSSQAPKLLFHYYDKDFNNEADTPDNFQSRRPNTSFCFLDIRSPGLGDTAMYLCATGTETQYFGPGTRLLVL.

This clone was seen a handful of times. V gene TRBV25-1 combines with J gene TRBJ2-7; 8 bases line up with TRBD2. After removal of 3 bases from V and 2 bases from J, the junction contained 6 bases not matched to a gene. From germline, CDR1 is MGHDK and CDR2 SYGVNS. CDR3 size: 15 residues. Here the CDR3 DNA reads TGTGCCAGCAGTGATCGAAGCGGGGGTGCCTACGAGCAGTACTTC. Amino acids: CASSDRSGGAYEQYF.

This chain uses TRBV15 with TRBJ2-7; either TRBD1 or TRBD2 may fit D (6 bases each). V gave up 0 bases and J gave up 4 bases, with 13 bases separating them. Germline V gene sequence: CDR1 LNHNV, CDR2 YYDKDF (reference sequence). The CDR3 length is 15 residues. The CDR3 DNA sequence: TGTGCCACCAGCAGAGATCTTGGGGGGCGATACGAGCAGTACTTC. Amino acid sequence: CATSRDLGGRYEQYF.

The V call is TRBV30, the J call TRBJ2-3; D gene ambiguous. V gave up 2 bases and J gave up 5 bases, with 5 bases separating them. Germline assignment: CDR1 GTSNPN and CDR2 SVGIG (reference sequence). CDR3 length equals 11 residues. CDR3 sequence (DNA): TGTGCCTGGAGTAGATTAGATACGCAGTATTTT. Translation gives CAWSRLDTQYF.

This clone was seen more than once but under ten times. The chain joins TRBV15 to TRBJ2-5, with no clear D. CDR3 length: 15 amino acids. Germline V gene lookup returns CDR1 LNHNV and CDR2 YYDKDF (reference sequence). Trimming stripped 3 bases from V and 5 bases from J, with 16 bases between. This CDR3 reads CATSSARFARETQYF. CDR3 nucleotides: TGTGCCACCAGCAGCGCCCGGTTTGCCCGGGAGACCCAGTACTTC. The full variable domain, with the rest looked up from reference TRBV15 and TRBJ2-5, is DAMVIQNPRYQVTQFGKPVTLSCSQTLNHNVMYWYQQKSSQAPKLLFHYYDKDFNNEADTPDNFQSRRPNTSFCFLDIRSPGLGDTAMYLCATSSARFARETQYFGPGTRLLVL.

Concerning this clone itself: Additional DNA sequences in this sample encode the identical CDR3. This chain joins TRBV5-1 and TRBJ1-5; tentatively, D is TRBD1 (5 bases). CDR3 size: 13 residues. From germline, CDR1 is SGHRS and CDR2 YFSETQ. V was cut by 0 bases and J by 4 bases, with 5 bases left in between. The CDR3 region has the DNA TGCGCCAGCAGCTTGGGACAGAATCAGCCCCAGCATTTT. Translated: CASSLGQNQPQHF.

This chain links TRBV7-9 with TRBJ1-4, with D uncertain. In germline, CDR1 is SEHNR, CDR2 FQNEAQ (reference sequence). The CDR3 runs 14 residues. Trimming stripped 3 bases from V and 8 bases from J, with 13 bases between. CDR3 bases: TGTGCCAGCAGCTTCGCCACGGCAGGAGAAAAACTGTTTTTT. Protein product: CASSFATAGEKLFF.

This clone was counted between two and nine times. V usage is TRBV2 and J usage is TRBJ1-2; D uncertain. The CDR3 covers 14 residues. Germline CDR1 reads SNHLY; CDR2 reads FYNNEI. V shed 3 bases and J shed 2 bases, with 10 bases lying between them. The chain's CDR3 is CASSEQTENYGYTF. CDR3 sequence (DNA): TGTGCCAGCAGTGAGCAGACCGAAAACTATGGCTACACCTTC.